The entry below describes one T cell receptor (beta chain). These data belong to a study of blood T cell repertoires in COVID-19. At the level of the study: Both acute and convalescent COVID-19 samples were obtained from the United States, Italy and Spain.

Germline loops: CDR1 KGHDR, CDR2 SFDVKD. CDR3 length: 17 amino acids. Trimming cost V 2 bases and J 0 bases; bases outside gene matches: 7. Original methodology: Estimates of nucleated cell counts were drawn from the amplification of reference gene primers. The assay was immunoSEQ multiplex PCR, and TCRdb's table has in-frame clones only and misses some. V and J calls and clone size are those listed in that table; D and trimming were worked out from the DNA. The sample shows roughly 200,000 clones, 65% to 85% of them seen only once. The chain carries TRBV24-1 and TRBJ1-2; 8 bases are a match to TRBD1. The TCR comes from a middle-aged man with active or convalescent COVID-19. Sequencing was done on a sample of peripheral blood. The CDR3 loop reads CATSDSRTGTSNYGYTF. The CDR3 nucleotides are TGTGCCACCAGTGATTCCCGGACAGGGACCTCTAACTATGGCTACACCTTC.